This TCR beta chain was recovered during a study of shared clonotypes between healthy human individuals. The study's findings and limits: Among a handful of donors, roughly 5% of naive CD4 clonotypes were found in common. A small donor pool kept down the genetic and exposure-history diversity that was represented.

Genomic DNA of every subset was divided equally among multiple immunoSEQ plates. On sorted subsets, replicate PCRs used 200 to 250 ng DNA, or about 30,000 T cell genomes. Only in-frame clones appear in the TCRdb table, and some are missing; sequencing was by immunoSEQ multiplex PCR. The top ten clones hold under 0.45% of a sample with 2.3 million or so clones, approximately 93% of them seen once. Remarks on this clone: What it binds is unknown. The sample carries other DNA sequences with the same CDR3.

V was pared by 5 bases and J by 2 bases, with 4 bases between. CDR1 and CDR2 from the germline V gene are SGDLS and YYNGEE. CDR3 length: 12 residues. This chain uses TRBV9 with TRBJ2-2; D is ambiguous. Sample: naive CD4+ T cells from PBMCs. As for subset: CD45RA+ positively selected. This clonotype originated in a man younger than 35 in good health. Some clones in this sample may be carry-over from other donors' samples. As DNA, the CDR3 is TGTGCCAGCAGTAGTAACACCGGGGAGCTGTTTTTT. This translates into CASSSNTGELFF.